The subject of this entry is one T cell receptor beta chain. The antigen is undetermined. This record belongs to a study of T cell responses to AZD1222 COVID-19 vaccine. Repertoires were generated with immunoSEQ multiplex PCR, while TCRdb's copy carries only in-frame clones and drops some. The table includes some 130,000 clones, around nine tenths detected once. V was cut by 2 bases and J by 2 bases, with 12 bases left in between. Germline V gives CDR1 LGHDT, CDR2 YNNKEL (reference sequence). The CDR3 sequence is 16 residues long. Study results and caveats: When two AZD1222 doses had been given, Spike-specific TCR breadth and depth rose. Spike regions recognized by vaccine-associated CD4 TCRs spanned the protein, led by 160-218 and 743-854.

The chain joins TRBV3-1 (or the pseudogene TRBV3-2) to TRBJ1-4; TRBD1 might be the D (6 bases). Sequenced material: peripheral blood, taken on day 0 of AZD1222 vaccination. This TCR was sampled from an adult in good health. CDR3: CASSQQGPPTNEKLFF. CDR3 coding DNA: TGTGCCAGCAGCCAACAGGGGCCTCCTACTAATGAAAAACTGTTTTTT.